This T cell receptor beta chain was identified during a study of early T cells in non-severe SARS-CoV-2 infection. Looking at the study overall: With bulk RNA from unsorted whole blood as input, sequencing yielded unpaired chains.

The TCR library protocol was used to attach unique molecular identifiers. These identifiers were attached to individual cDNA molecules. TCRdb ran MiXCR on the 5' RACE reads and lists one entry per CDR3 protein. There are some 60,000 distinct CDR3 sequences in the sample; around an eighth occur only once, and about 3% lies in the top ten. This clonotype was detected many times. What it recognizes is unknown. The study, taken as a whole, reports: Matching results from VDJdb favored anti-spike CD8 responses, leaving private and CD4 specificities undetected.

There are 11 residues in the CDR3. The germline V and J ends were trimmed by 5 bases and 8 bases, with 10 bases remaining between them. Germline CDR1 and CDR2: DFQATT and SNEGSKA (reference sequence). This sequence was found in an adult who was a healthcare worker with PCR-confirmed SARS-CoV-2 infection or an uninfected control (not recorded which). Sample: whole blood. V is TRBV20-1 and J is TRBJ2-1; no definite D call. In DNA, the CDR3 is TGCAGTGCTGGTCGCCGCGATGAGCAGTTCTTC. Translation: CSAGRRDEQFF.